This entry features one TCR beta chain sequence. The sample is drawn from a study of cytomegalovirus exposure and HLA in healthy donors. The PCR employed 60 Vbeta primers together with 13 Jbeta primers. The assay was immunoSEQ multiplex PCR, and TCRdb's table has in-frame clones only and misses some. This table has 110,000 or so clones, about 64% appearing once. The CDR3 totals 18 residues. Germline CDR1 is SGHRS and CDR2 is YFSETQ. V was clipped by 6 bases and J by 0 bases; unmatched bases: 11. The sequence was collected from a man younger than 35 in good health and CMV-seropositive. J is TRBJ2-3 and V is TRBV5-1; 12 positions agree with TRBD2. What was sequenced was PBMCs. DNA of the CDR3: TGCGCCAGCATCACCAGGACTAGCGGGGACCCTAGCACAGATACGCAGTATTTT. It codes for CASITRTSGDPSTDTQYF.